This T cell receptor (beta chain) was retrieved from a study of blood T cell repertoires in COVID-19 (dated by TCRdb to about 2020). With respect to the entire study: Collaborator samples came from the United States, Italy and Spain and covered acute and convalescent phases of COVID-19. The material from the prospective study consisted of cDNA or gDNA derived from T cells, B-cell-depleted T cells, or PBMCs. The dataset comprised deeply sampled blood TCRbeta repertoires from subjects exposed to, actively infected with, or recovered from COVID-19. The repertoires were released in a freely available public database meant as a resource for research on the immune response to SARS-CoV-2. Samples were obtained from the ongoing ImmuneRACE study (first 160 participants) and from 1,000 to 1,500 subjects provided by 6 global collaborators. The sample metadata nearly always contained a de-identified subject ID, COVID-19 status, age in years and sex. Where available, HLA class I and class II types were taken from metadata supplied by the sample provider and were not determined by assay-based typing.

Spanning cysteine to phenylalanine, the CDR3 consists of 14 amino acids. Only the CDR3 region is kept as DNA, spanning 42 bases read in frame from base 1. V was cut back by 2 bases and J by 3 bases, leaving a gap of 11 bases between them. The germline V gene provides CDR1 SGHRS and CDR2 YFSETQ. TCRbeta CDR3 regions were amplified from genomic DNA by means of the immunoSEQ Assay, a bias-controlled multiplex PCR. For the original study's pipeline: Within the assay, amplification of reference gene primers was used to estimate how many nucleated cells each sample contained. Sequence reads were collapsed and filtered to measure the absolute abundance of every unique TCRbeta CDR3 rearrangement. For each sample, productive Simpson clonality was calculated as the square root of Simpson's diversity index across productive rearrangements. TCRdb provides this immuneACCESS table in a form limited to in-frame rearrangements. Some clones are lacking; in checked studies, under half of them reflect an unresolved V gene, and why the rest are absent is not known. For V, J and clone size, that table is used; D and trimming come from the DNA. This sample comprises 100,000 to 150,000 clones, 84% of them detected only once. Of the sample, about 2.3% is held by the ten largest clones.

Participants in the prospective study were aged roughly 18 to 100 years, lived in 24 United States geographic areas, and enrolled through a virtual design. To assign participants to cohorts, the prospective study relied on clinical history that participants themselves reported in a screening survey and a study questionnaire. In the prospective study, whole blood, serum and a nasopharyngeal or oropharyngeal swab were collected from each participant by mobile phlebotomists. Additional blood draws and questionnaires over an approximately two-month period could optionally be provided by prospective study participants. Blood samples from the prospective study were shipped frozen or at room temperature prior to DNA extraction. The paper as a whole reports these results and caveats: How much clinical and demographic metadata was included differed by source and by participant, and the metadata was provided uncurated.

With regard to this clone: It has no known antigen specificity. No base quality values were provided; no much bigger clone lies one nucleotide off.

The receptor was derived from a man in his forties or fifties with acute COVID-19. The chain was built from TRBV5-1 and TRBJ1-1, with TRBD1 as a weak D call on 6 bases. Sequencing was done on a sample of PBMCs or T cells enriched from blood (not recorded which). The DNA sequence is as follows: TGCGCCAGCAGCTTAACAGGGTACCACACTGAAGCTTTCTTT. Its protein is CASSLTGYHTEAFF.